The rows below give T cell receptor beta chains drawn from one sample of a study of tumor-infiltrating lymphocytes in primary liver carcinoma. Each CDR3 protein is one row after TCRdb ran MiXCR on the multiplex PCR reads. The table records 70,000 to 75,000 distinct CDR3 sequences, more than 60% of them present only once. Sequencing was carried out using liver tumor tissue from sampling region 4. The receptors were gathered from a man aged 35 to 55 with primary liver carcinoma and hepatitis B virus infection. Each CDR3 is given with its conserved first and last residue. The D gene is left open where the match is weak. Size tells how often a clone was seen (once, few, many) or the class of an expanded clone, and some rows leave it out.

abundance	v_gene	j_gene	d_gene	CDR3nt	CDR3aa
-	TRBV2	TRBJ2-7	-	TGTGCCAGCACCCCCAGGGGCTACGAGCAGTACTTC	CASTPRGYEQYF
once	TRBV10-2	TRBJ2-1	TRBD1	TGCGCCAGCTACAAGGGGGCACACGGCCCCCGTGAGCAGCTCTTC	CASYKGAHGPREQLF
few	TRBV11-2	TRBJ2-7	-	TGTGCCAGCAGCTTAACTGGCACTGCCTACGGGCAATACTTC	CASSLTGTAYGQYF
-	TRBV11-2	TRBJ2-5	-	TGTGCCAGCAGCTTAAACGTCCAAGGGACCCAGTACTTC	CASSLNVQGTQYF
many	TRBV4-1	TRBJ2-7	-	TGCGCCAGCAGCCAAGAAACGGAGGACCCCTACGAGCAGTACTTC	CASSQETEDPYEQYF
-	TRBV10-1	TRBJ2-5	-	TGCGCCAGCAGTGATGAGGGCCAAGAGACCCAGTACTTC	CASSDEGQETQYF
-	TRBV11-2	TRBJ1-1	-	TGCGACAGCAGCTTAACCCCAGGGTACACTGAGGCTTTCTTT	CDSSLTPGYTEAFF
-	TRBV6-2/TRBV6-3	TRBJ2-7	-	TGTGTCAGCAGCTACAATCTGTACGAGCAGTACTTC	CVSSYNLYEQYF
-	TRBV5-1	TRBJ2-4	-	TGCGCCAGCAGACCCGACAGAGACGAGAACATTCAGTACTTC	CASRPDRDENIQYF
-	TRBV12-3/TRBV12-4	TRBJ1-2	-	TGTGCCAGTAGTTTGGGCATGGATGGCTACACCTTC	CASSLGMDGYTF
-	TRBV2	TRBJ2-5	-	TGTGCCAGCAGTCAACAAGAGACCCAGTACTTC	CASSQQETQYF
once	TRBV6-2/TRBV6-3	TRBJ2-1	TRBD2	TGTGCCAGCAGTGACCCAACTGGCGGGAGAACCAACAATGAGCAGTTCTTC	CASSDPTGGRTNNEQFF
few	TRBV7-3	TRBJ1-1	-	TGTGCCAGCAGCACGGGACGTAACACTGAAGCTTTCTTT	CASSTGRNTEAFF
-	TRBV30	TRBJ1-1	-	TGTGCCTGGAGTCCTCCGGGGGGGAACACTGAAGCCCTCTTT	CAWSPPGGNTEALF
many	TRBV30	TRBJ2-7	-	TGTGCCTGGAGTCCCGGGGTTGGACTTTACGAGCAGTACTTC	CAWSPGVGLYEQYF